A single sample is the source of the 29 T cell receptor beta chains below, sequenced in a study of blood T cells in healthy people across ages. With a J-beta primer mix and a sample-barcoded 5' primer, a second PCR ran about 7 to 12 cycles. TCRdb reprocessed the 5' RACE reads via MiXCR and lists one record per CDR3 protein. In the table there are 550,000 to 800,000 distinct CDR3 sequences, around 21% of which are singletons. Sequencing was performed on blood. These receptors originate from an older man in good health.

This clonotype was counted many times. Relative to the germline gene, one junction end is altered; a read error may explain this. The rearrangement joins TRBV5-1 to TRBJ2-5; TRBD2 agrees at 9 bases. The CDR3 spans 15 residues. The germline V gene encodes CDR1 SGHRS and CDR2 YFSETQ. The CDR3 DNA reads TGTGCCAGCAGCTTAGAACTAGCGGGTGGGGAGACCCAGTACTTC. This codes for CASSLELAGGETQYF.

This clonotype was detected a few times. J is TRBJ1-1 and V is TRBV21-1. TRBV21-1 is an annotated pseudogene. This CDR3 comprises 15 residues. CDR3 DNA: TGTGCCAGCAGCAATTTAAGGAGTTTGAACACTGAAGCTTTCTTT. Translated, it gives CASSNLRSLNTEAFF.

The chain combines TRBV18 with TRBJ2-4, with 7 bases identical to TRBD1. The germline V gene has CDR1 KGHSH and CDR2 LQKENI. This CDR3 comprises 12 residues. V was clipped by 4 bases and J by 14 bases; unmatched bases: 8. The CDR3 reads CASSRDRDYEYF. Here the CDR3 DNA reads TGTGCCAGCTCACGCGACAGGGATTATGAGTACTTC.

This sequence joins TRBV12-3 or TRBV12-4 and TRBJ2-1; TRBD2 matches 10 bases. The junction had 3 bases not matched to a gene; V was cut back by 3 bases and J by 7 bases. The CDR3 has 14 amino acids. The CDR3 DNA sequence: TGTGCCAGCAGTTTGAGCGGGGGGGAGAATGAGCAGTTCTTC. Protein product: CASSLSGGENEQFF.

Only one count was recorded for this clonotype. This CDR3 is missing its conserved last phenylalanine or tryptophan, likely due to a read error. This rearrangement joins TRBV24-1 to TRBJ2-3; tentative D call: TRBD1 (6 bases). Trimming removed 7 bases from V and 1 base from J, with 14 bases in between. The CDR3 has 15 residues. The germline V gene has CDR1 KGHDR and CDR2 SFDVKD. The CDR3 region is CATSVYRDGTDTQYL. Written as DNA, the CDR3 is TGTGCCACCAGCGTCTACAGGGACGGCACAGATACGCAGTATCTT.

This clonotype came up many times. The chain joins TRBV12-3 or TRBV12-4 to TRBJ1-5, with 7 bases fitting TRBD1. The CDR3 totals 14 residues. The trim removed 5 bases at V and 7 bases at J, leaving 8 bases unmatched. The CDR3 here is CASSITTGRQPQHF. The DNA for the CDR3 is TGTGCCAGCAGTATAACGACAGGGAGGCAGCCCCAGCATTTT.

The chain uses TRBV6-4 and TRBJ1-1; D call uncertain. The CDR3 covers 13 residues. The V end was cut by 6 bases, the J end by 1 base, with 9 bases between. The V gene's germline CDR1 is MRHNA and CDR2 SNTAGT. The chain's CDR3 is CASRGSPNTEAFF. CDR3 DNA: TGTGCCAGCAGGGGTTCCCCGAACACTGAAGCTTTCTTT.

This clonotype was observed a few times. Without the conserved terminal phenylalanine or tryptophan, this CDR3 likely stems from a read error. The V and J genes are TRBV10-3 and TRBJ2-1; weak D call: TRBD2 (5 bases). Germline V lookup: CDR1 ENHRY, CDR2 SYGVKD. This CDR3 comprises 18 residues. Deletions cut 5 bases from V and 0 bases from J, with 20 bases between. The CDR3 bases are TGTGCCATCAGTACACACGGAGGCGGGCTGAGCTCCTACAATGAGCAGTTCATC. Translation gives CAISTHGGGLSSYNEQFI.

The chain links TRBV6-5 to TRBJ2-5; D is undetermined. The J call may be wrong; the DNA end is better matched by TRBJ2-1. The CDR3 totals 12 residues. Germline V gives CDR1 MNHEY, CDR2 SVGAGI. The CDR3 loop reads CASSTIKGEQFF. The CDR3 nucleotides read TGTGCCAGCAGTACCATAAAGGGAGAGCAGTTCTTC.

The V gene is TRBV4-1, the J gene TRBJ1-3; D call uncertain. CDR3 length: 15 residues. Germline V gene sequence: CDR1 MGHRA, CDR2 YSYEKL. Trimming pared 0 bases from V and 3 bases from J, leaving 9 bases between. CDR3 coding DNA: TGCGCCAGCAGCCAAGATGGCCAAGGTGGAAACACCATATATTTT. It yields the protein CASSQDGQGGNTIYF.

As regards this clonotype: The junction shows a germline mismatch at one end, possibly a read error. The CDR3, as DNA: TGTGCCAGCAAGGGGAGCAACTCTGGGGCCAACGTCCTGGCTTTC. Protein product: CASKGSNSGANVLAF. The chain carries TRBV6-4 and TRBJ2-6, with D perhaps being TRBD1 or TRBD2 (5 bases each). CDR1 is MRHNA and CDR2 is SNTAGT in the germline V gene. The CDR3 covers 15 residues.

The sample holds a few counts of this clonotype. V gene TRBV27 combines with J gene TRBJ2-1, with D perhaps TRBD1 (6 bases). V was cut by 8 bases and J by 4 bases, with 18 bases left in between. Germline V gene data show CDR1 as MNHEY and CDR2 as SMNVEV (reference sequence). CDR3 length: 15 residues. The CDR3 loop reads CASGVAGTPYNEQFF. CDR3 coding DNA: TGTGCCAGCGGGGTGGCCGGGACACCTTACAATGAGCAGTTCTTC.

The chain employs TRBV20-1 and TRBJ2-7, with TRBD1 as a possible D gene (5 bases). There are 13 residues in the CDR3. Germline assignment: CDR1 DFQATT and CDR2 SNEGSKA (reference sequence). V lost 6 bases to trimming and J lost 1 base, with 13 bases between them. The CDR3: CSARPRDSYEQYF. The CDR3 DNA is TGCAGTGCGCGTCCCAGGGATTCCTACGAGCAGTACTTC.

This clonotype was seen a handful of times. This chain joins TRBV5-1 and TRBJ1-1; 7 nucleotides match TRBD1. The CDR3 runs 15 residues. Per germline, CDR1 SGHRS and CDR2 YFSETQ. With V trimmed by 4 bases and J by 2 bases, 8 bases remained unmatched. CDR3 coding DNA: TGCGCCAGCAGCCCCAAGGGACAGCGAAACACTGAAGCTTTCTTT. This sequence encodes CASSPKGQRNTEAFF.

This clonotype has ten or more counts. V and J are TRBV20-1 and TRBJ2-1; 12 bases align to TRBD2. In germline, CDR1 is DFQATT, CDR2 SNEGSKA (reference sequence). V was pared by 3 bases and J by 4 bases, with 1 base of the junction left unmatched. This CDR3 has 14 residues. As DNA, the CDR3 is TGCAGTGCTAGGGGGACTAGCGGGTACAATGAGCAGTTCTTC. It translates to CSARGTSGYNEQFF.

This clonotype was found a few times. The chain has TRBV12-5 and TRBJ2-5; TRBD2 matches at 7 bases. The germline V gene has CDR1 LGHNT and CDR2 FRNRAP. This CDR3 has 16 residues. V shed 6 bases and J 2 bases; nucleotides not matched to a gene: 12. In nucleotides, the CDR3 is TGTGCTAGTGGCCCCTCCCGACTAGCAGCACAAGAGACCCAGTACTTC. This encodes CASGPSRLAAQETQYF. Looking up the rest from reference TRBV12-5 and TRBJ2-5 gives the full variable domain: DARVTQTPRHKVTEMGQEVTMRCQPILGHNTVFWYRQTMMQGLELLAYFRNRAPLDDSGMPKDRFSAEMPDATLATLKIQPSEPRDSAVYFCASGPSRLAAQETQYFGPGTRLLVL.

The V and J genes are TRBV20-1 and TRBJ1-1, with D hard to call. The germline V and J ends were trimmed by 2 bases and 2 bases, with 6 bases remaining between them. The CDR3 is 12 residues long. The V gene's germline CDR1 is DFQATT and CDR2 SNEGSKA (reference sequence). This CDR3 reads CSARKVNTEAFF. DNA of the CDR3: TGCAGTGCTAGAAAGGTTAACACTGAAGCTTTCTTT.

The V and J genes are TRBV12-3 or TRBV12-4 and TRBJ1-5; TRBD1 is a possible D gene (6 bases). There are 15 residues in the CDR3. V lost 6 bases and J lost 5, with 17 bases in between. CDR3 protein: CASRNTGQGYQPQHF. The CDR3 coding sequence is TGTGCCAGCAGAAACACAGGGCAGGGTTATCAGCCCCAGCATTTT.

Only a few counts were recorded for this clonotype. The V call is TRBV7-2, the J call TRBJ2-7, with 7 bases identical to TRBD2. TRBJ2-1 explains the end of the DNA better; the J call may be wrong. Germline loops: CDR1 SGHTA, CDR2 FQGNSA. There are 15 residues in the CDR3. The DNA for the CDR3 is TGTGCCAGCCCCGCTAGGGCTAGCGGCTACAATGAGCAGTTCTTC. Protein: CASPARASGYNEQFF.

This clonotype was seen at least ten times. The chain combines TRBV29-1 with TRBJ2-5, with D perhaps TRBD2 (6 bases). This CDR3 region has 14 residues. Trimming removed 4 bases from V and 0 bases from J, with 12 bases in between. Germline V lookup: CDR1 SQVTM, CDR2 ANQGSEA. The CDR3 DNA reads TGCAGCGTTGTGGTTAGCGGCTACCAAGAGACCCAGTACTTC. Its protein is CSVVVSGYQETQYF.

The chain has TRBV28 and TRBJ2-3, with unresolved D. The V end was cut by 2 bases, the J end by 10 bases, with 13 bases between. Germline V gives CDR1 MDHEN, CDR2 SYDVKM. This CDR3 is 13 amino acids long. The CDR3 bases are TGTGCCAGCAGTTTACGCCGGGCGAGTGCGCAGTATTTT. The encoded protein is CASSLRRASAQYF.

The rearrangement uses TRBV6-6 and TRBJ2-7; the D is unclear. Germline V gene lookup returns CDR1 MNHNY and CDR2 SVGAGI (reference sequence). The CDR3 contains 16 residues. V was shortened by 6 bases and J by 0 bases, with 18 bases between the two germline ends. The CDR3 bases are TGTGCCAGCAGCCATATGGAGCGCTCCGTCTCCTACGAGCAGTACTTC. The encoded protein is CASSHMERSVSYEQYF.

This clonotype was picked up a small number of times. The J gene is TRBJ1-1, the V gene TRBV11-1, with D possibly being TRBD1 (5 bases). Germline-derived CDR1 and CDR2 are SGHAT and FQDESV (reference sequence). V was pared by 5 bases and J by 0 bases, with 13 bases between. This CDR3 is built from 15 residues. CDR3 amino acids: CASSKGQVMNTEAFF. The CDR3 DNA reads TGTGCCAGCAGCAAGGGGCAGGTTATGAACACTGAAGCTTTCTTT.

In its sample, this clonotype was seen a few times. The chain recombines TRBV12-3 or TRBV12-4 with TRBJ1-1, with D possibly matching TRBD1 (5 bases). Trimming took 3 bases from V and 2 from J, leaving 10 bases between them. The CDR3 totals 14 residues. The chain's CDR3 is CASSFGRVNTEAFF. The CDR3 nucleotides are TGTGCCAGCAGTTTTGGCAGGGTAAACACTGAAGCTTTCTTT.

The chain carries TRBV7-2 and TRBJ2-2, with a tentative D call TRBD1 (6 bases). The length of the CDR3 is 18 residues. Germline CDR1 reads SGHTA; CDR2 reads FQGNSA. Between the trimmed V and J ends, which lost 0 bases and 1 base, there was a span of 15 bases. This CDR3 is CASSLAPKDSENTGELFF. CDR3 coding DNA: TGTGCCAGCAGCTTAGCGCCTAAGGACAGTGAGAACACCGGGGAGCTGTTTTTT.

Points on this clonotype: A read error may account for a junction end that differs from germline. CDR3 loop: CASTPRGYQNNEKPFF. The CDR3 coding sequence is TGTGCCAGCACCCCACGGGGTTATCAGAATAATGAAAAACCGTTTTTT. The rearrangement links TRBV27 to TRBJ1-4, with D unclear. This CDR3 comprises 16 residues. Germline V gives CDR1 MNHEY, CDR2 SMNVEV (reference sequence). Filled out from reference TRBV27 and TRBJ1-4, the complete variable domain reads EAQVTQNPRYLITVTGKKLTVTCSQNMNHEYMSWYRQDPGLGLRQIYYSMNVEVTDKGDVPEGYKVSRKEKRNFPLILESPSPNQTSLYFCASTPRGYQNNEKPFFGSGTQLSVL.

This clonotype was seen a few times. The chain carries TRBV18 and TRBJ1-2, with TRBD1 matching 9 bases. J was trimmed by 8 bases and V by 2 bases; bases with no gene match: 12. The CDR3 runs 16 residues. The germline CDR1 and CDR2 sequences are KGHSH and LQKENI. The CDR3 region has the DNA TGTGCCAGCTCACCATTCCACAGGGGGCCCGAGTGGGGCTACACCTTC. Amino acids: CASSPFHRGPEWGYTF.

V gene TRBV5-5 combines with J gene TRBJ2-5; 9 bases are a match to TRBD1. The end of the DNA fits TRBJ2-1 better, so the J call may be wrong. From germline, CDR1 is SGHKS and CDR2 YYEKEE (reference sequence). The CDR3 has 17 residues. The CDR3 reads CASSLELQGARYNEQFF. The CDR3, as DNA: TGTGCCAGCAGCTTGGAACTACAGGGGGCGAGGTACAATGAGCAGTTCTTC.

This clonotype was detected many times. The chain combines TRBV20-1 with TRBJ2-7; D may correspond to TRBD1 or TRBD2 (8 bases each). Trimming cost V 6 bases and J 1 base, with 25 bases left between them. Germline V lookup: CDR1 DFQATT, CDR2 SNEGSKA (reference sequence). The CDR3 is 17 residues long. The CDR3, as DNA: TGCAGTGCCAAAAGGACAGGGTTCACTAGCGGATCCTACGAGCAGTACTTC. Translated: CSAKRTGFTSGSYEQYF.